The T cell receptor (beta chain) under discussion was sequenced for a study of CD8+ T cells in alopecia areata. Investigators isolated RNA and reverse transcribed it into cDNA to act as the sequencing template. Assay: immunoSEQ multiplex PCR; the TCRdb copy retains only in-frame clones and omits some. The data contain about 180,000 clones, about 47% of them singletons. Deletions cut 3 bases from V and 5 bases from J, with 13 bases between. Germline V gene sequence: CDR1 SGHTA, CDR2 FQGNSA. The length of the CDR3 is 14 residues. The treatment denotes: oral pan-JAK inhibitor, 5-10 mg twice daily. The J gene is TRBJ2-5, the V gene TRBV7-2; D ambiguous. Sequenced here: CD8+ T cells sorted from blood, sampled at roughly week 52, from a patient treated with tofacitinib. This sequence originates from a human donor with alopecia areata. Written as DNA, the CDR3 is TGTGCCAGCAGCTTGACAAGGGATTTTGAGACCCAGTACTTC. Its protein product is CASSLTRDFETQYF.